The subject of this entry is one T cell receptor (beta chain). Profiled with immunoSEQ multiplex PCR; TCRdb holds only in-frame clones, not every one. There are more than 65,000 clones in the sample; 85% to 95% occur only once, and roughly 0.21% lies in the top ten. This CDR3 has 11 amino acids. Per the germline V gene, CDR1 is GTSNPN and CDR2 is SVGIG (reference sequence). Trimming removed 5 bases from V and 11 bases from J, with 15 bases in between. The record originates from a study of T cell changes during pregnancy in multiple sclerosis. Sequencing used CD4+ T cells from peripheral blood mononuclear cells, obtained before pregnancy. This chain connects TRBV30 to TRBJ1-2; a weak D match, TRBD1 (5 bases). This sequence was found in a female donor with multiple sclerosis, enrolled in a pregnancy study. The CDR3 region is CAWALGGDYTF. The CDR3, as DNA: TGTGCCTGGGCCTTAGGAGGGGATTACACCTTC.